These T cell receptor beta chains were read from a single sample in a study of blood T cell repertoires in COVID-19. Profiled with immunoSEQ multiplex PCR; TCRdb holds only in-frame clones, not every one. Altogether approximately 40,000 clones are present, around 90% being singletons, with the ten largest covering approximately 23%. Material: peripheral blood. The receptors shown here come from an elderly woman in a cohort sampled during active or convalescent COVID-19. The CDR3 runs from the conserved cysteine through the conserved F or W. The D gene is left open where the match is weak. A row's size may be missing; if present it is once, few, many or a size class.

clone_size d_call j_call v_call cdr3_nt cdr3_aa
few TRBD1 TRBJ2-3 TRBV4-2 TGTGCCAGCAGCCAGATGGACAGGGGGCCTGATACGCAGTATTTT CASSQMDRGPDTQYF
once TRBD1 TRBJ1-3 TRBV28 TGTGCCAGCAGCCCGGACAGGGTCCCTGGAAACACCATATATTTT CASSPDRVPGNTIYF
few TRBD1 TRBJ2-5 TRBV6-5 TGTGCCAGCACCGTGGACAGGGGGCTTGCGGAGACCCAGTACTTC CASTVDRGLAETQYF
medium-sized NA TRBJ2-7 TRBV7-9 TGTGCCAGCAGCTTAGGCCCGAGGATCCACGAGCAGTACTTC CASSLGPRIHEQYF
NA NA TRBJ2-7 TRBV5-1 TGCGCCAGCAGCTCGTCGACAGGTATCTCCTACGAGCAGTACTTC CASSSSTGISYEQYF
NA TRBD1 TRBJ2-7 TRBV10-3 TGTGCCATCAGTCCGGGACAGGGTCTAGGGGAGCAGTACTTC CAISPGQGLGEQYF
NA NA TRBJ1-6 TRBV4-1 TGCGCCAGCAGCCAAGATGAGTCCTTCTATAATTCACCCCTCCACTTT CASSQDESFYNSPLHF
NA NA TRBJ1-2 TRBV13 TGTGCCAGCAGCTTAGCAGATAACTATGGCTACACCTTC CASSLADNYGYTF
NA NA TRBJ2-7 TRBV21-1 TGTGCCAGCAGCAAAGGAGGGACAGAGGTTTACGAGCAGTACTTC CASSKGGTEVYEQYF
NA TRBD2 TRBJ2-1 TRBV7-9 TGTGCCAGCAGCCTCGGGACTAGCGGACGCACCAATGAGCAGTTCTTC CASSLGTSGRTNEQFF
NA NA TRBJ1-1 TRBV10-3 TGTGCCATAACACAGGGTATTTACACTGAAGCTTTCTTT CAITQGIYTEAFF
NA TRBD2 TRBJ2-2 TRBV7-8 TGTGCCAGCAGCTTAGAACTAGCGGGGGGTGACACCGGGGAGCTGTTTTTT CASSLELAGGDTGELFF
NA TRBD1 TRBJ1-5 TRBV5-1 TGCGCCAGCAGCTCGGGACAGGGGGCCGGTAGCAATCAGCCCCAGCATTTT CASSSGQGAGSNQPQHF
NA NA TRBJ1-2 TRBV9 TGTGCCAGCAGCGTAGAAAGAGGAGGACGGAACTATGGCTACACCTTC CASSVERGGRNYGYTF
NA NA TRBJ2-5 TRBV27 TGTGCCAGCAGTTTATGGGCCAGGGGAACCCAAGAGACCCAGTACTTC CASSLWARGTQETQYF
NA NA TRBJ1-1 TRBV6-2/TRBV6-3 TGTGCCAGCAGCTCTACCTTAGGGGCGACTGAAGCTTTCTTT CASSSTLGATEAFF
few NA TRBJ1-5 TRBV6-1 TGTGCCAGCAGTGATGCAACCGTCGGGCAGCCCCAGCATTTT CASSDATVGQPQHF
few TRBD1 TRBJ2-2 TRBV7-2 TGTGCCAGCAGCCCGAGGGGGCTCGACACCGGGGAGCTGTTTTTT CASSPRGLDTGELFF
NA TRBD2 TRBJ2-3 TRBV7-8 TGTGCCAGCAGCTTAGGAGGGGCGGGGGGACACACAGATACGCAGTATTTT CASSLGGAGGHTDTQYF
NA TRBD1 TRBJ1-2 TRBV6-2/TRBV6-3 TGTGCCAGCAGTTACTCGAGGGGGCCCTATGGCTACACCTTC CASSYSRGPYGYTF
once NA TRBJ1-6 TRBV9 TGTGCCAGCAGCCAAGGGACTGTATATAATTCACCCCTCCACTTT CASSQGTVYNSPLHF
NA NA TRBJ1-2 TRBV28 TGTGCCAGCAGTTTCGGCAGGGTAACTAACTATGGCTACACCTTC CASSFGRVTNYGYTF
NA NA TRBJ1-5 TRBV27 TGTGCCAGCAGTCTGGCCAGCGCTAGCAATCAGCCCCAGCATTTT CASSLASASNQPQHF
NA NA TRBJ1-2 TRBV5-4 TGTGCCAGCAGCTTACGGGGGGGGTTAGCCTTTGGCTACACCTTC CASSLRGGLAFGYTF
NA TRBD1 TRBJ2-1 TRBV11-2 TGTGCCAGCAGCTTGACAGGGGGCTTTGAGCAGTTCTTC CASSLTGGFEQFF
NA TRBD1 TRBJ1-2 TRBV6-5 TGTGCCAGCAGTTCGGGACAGTCCCGGTACTATGGCTACACCTTC CASSSGQSRYYGYTF
once NA TRBJ1-4 TRBV9 TGTGCCAGCAGCGGGACAACAACTAATGAAAAACTGTTTTTT CASSGTTTNEKLFF
NA NA TRBJ2-5 TRBV9 TGTGCCAGCAGCGTAGGGCCCGGAGCTTTTGAGACCCAGTACTTC CASSVGPGAFETQYF
NA TRBD1 TRBJ1-5 TRBV19 TGTGCCAGTAGTGGGGGACAGGGGCATCAGCCCCAGCATTTT CASSGGQGHQPQHF
NA TRBD1 TRBJ1-1 TRBV5-8 TGTGCCAGCAGCTTTAGACAGGGAAGGACTGAAGCTTTCTTT CASSFRQGRTEAFF
NA NA TRBJ2-1 TRBV11-2 TGTGCCAGCAGCTTAGACGGCTCCTACAATGAGCAGTTCTTC CASSLDGSYNEQFF
NA NA TRBJ2-5 TRBV18 TGTGCCAGCCAGTACCAAGAGACCCAGTACTTC CASQYQETQYF
NA TRBD1 TRBJ2-5 TRBV5-1 TGCGCCAGCAGCGGGACAGAAGAGACCCAGTACTTC CASSGTEETQYF
NA NA TRBJ2-3 TRBV5-4 TGTGCCAGCAGCTTTAGTGGGCCTGGAGATACGCAGTATTTT CASSFSGPGDTQYF
NA NA TRBJ2-2 TRBV7-2 TGTGCCAGCAGCTTAGTCACGGGAGTGAACACCGGGGAGCTGTTTTTT CASSLVTGVNTGELFF
NA NA TRBJ1-1 TRBV6-5 TGTGCCAGCAGTTACTCGGGGGGTAACACTGAAGCTTTCTTT CASSYSGGNTEAFF
once NA TRBJ1-1 TRBV7-9 TGTGCCAGCAGCTCAGACCCGCCTCAGGGCACTGAAGCTTTCTTT CASSSDPPQGTEAFF
NA TRBD1 TRBJ1-2 TRBV11-3 TGTGCCAGCAGCCCTCGACAGGGAACTAACTATGGCTACACCTTC CASSPRQGTNYGYTF
NA NA TRBJ1-1 TRBV10-3 TGTGCCATCAGTGGGGGGGGAGGGAACACTGAAGCTTTCTTT CAISGGGGNTEAFF
NA NA TRBJ1-5 TRBV5-3 TGTGCCAGAAGCTTGGTGGCTTATAGCAATCAGCCCCAGCATTTT CARSLVAYSNQPQHF
NA TRBD2 TRBJ2-3 TRBV5-1 TGCGCCAGCAGGAGGACTAGCGCTCTATCTAGCACAGATACGCAGTATTTT CASRRTSALSSTDTQYF
NA NA TRBJ1-5 TRBV3-1/TRBV3-2 TGTGCCAGCAGCCAGGCAAGGGGGCCCCAGCATTTT CASSQARGPQHF
few NA TRBJ2-1 TRBV3-1/TRBV3-2 TGTGCCAGCAGCCAAGACACATTCAACACTCGCCGGTGGGACTCCAGCGGTGGTGAGCAGTTCTTC CASSQDTFNTRRWDSSGGEQFF
NA NA TRBJ1-1 TRBV3-1/TRBV3-2 TGTGCCAGCAGCCAAACAGGGATAGGTGAAGCTTTCTTT CASSQTGIGEAFF
once NA TRBJ1-5 TRBV7-2 TGTGCCAGCAGCCCGGGGGGCGGCAATCAGCCCCAGCATTTT CASSPGGGNQPQHF
NA TRBD1 TRBJ1-2 TRBV7-2 TGTGCCAGCAGCTCCCGGGACAGGGGAGGGGGCTACACCTTC CASSSRDRGGGYTF
NA NA TRBJ1-3 TRBV7-2 TGTGCCAGCAGCTTAATAGATGGAAACACCATATATTTT CASSLIDGNTIYF
NA TRBD2 TRBJ2-1 TRBV7-7 TGTGCCAGCAGCCCCCTGGCGGGGGGGTCTAACAATGAGCAGTTCTTC CASSPLAGGSNNEQFF
NA TRBD1 TRBJ2-6 TRBV5-4 TGTGCCAGCAGCAAAAGGGACAGGGGGTATGCTGGGGCCAACGTCCTGACTTTC CASSKRDRGYAGANVLTF
NA TRBD2 TRBJ2-1 TRBV10-3 TGTGCCATCAGTGATTGGCGGGAGAGGAACAATGAGCAGTTCTTC CAISDWRERNNEQFF
NA NA TRBJ1-5 TRBV6-5 TGTGCCAGCGGCCCCGGGGGTAGCAATCAGCCCCAGCATTTT CASGPGGSNQPQHF
NA TRBD2 TRBJ2-5 TRBV27 TGTGCCAGCAGTTTATTCGGGGGGGTATACCAAGAGACCCAGTACTTC CASSLFGGVYQETQYF